This T cell receptor (beta chain) was recorded in a study of cytomegalovirus exposure and HLA in healthy donors. The germline V gene encodes CDR1 SGHDN and CDR2 FVKESK. Between the trimmed V and J ends, which lost 0 bases and 1 base, there was a span of 9 bases. The CDR3 runs to 15 residues. The PCR made use of 60 Vbeta and 13 Jbeta primers. The method was immunoSEQ multiplex PCR; TCRdb's version includes in-frame clones alone and lacks a portion of them. The table lists about 150,000 clones, approximately 80% of them singletons. This clone came up once. The receptor's source is a boy younger than 10 in good health and CMV-seronegative. This chain connects TRBV14 to TRBJ1-2; weak D call: TRBD1 (5 bases). Input material: PBMCs. The CDR3 region has the DNA TGTGCCAGCAGCCAAGACACGGGACTTAACTATGGCTACACCTTC. Residues: CASSQDTGLNYGYTF.